This T cell receptor (beta chain) stems from a study of resident and recirculating memory T cells in vitiligo. The table came from immunoSEQ multiplex PCR; TCRdb's copy has only in-frame clones and leaves some out. The table records roughly 80,000 clones, 92% of them present only once. CDR3 length equals 16 residues. The J segment lost 4 bases and the V segment lost 5 bases, leaving 7 bases of the junction unmatched. Germline CDR1 MDHEN, CDR2 SYDVKM. No change in lesions over the prior 6 months defined stable disease. Anyone treated within the previous three months was excluded. The TCR originated in a male donor with vitiligo. Sequenced material: blood. The rearrangement joins TRBV28 to TRBJ2-2; 10 positions agree with TRBD1. DNA of the CDR3: TGTGCCAGCAGTATCCGGGACAGGGGAGGCACCGGGGAGCTGTTTTTT. Translation gives CASSIRDRGGTGELFF.